Listed below are T cell receptor beta chains from one sample, sequenced in a study of T cell responses to AZD1222 COVID-19 vaccine. TCRdb's table, derived via immunoSEQ multiplex PCR, lists solely in-frame clones and lacks some. Among roughly 120,000 clones listed, roughly nine tenths were seen once. The sample in question was peripheral blood, obtained 28 days after the second AZD1222 dose. These receptors originate from an adult who received the AZD1222 COVID-19 vaccine. The CDR3 runs from the conserved cysteine through the conserved F or W. A D gene is named only where the DNA matches it firmly. Not every row has a clone size; where given, it reads once, few, many or a size class.

V gene	J gene	clone size	D gene	CDR3 DNA	CDR3 protein
TRBV5-1	TRBJ2-1	NA	TRBD2	TGCGCCAGCAGCGGCACAGCGGGAGACAATGAGCAGTTCTTC	CASSGTAGDNEQFF
TRBV7-8	TRBJ1-2	NA	NA	TGTGCCAGCAGCTTAGATAAGGGGAGGAACTATGGCTACACCTTC	CASSLDKGRNYGYTF
TRBV5-1	TRBJ2-7	NA	NA	TGCGCCAGCAGCTTTCGTACCTCCTCGGGCGAGCAGTACTTC	CASSFRTSSGEQYF
TRBV6-2/TRBV6-3	TRBJ2-2	once	NA	TGTGCCAGCAGTTATGACCGAAGTCCCGACACCGGGGAGCTGTTTTTT	CASSYDRSPDTGELFF
TRBV6-6	TRBJ2-3	once	NA	TGTGCCAGCACGCACGGCGGCACAGATACGCAGTATTTT	CASTHGGTDTQYF
TRBV5-1	TRBJ2-3	NA	TRBD2	TGCGCCAGCAGCTTTCAGATTAGCGGGAATGGGGAAACCGATACGCAGTATTTT	CASSFQISGNGETDTQYF
TRBV7-6	TRBJ1-2	NA	TRBD1	TGTGCCAGTGAAAATTCAGGGGGGGAGACTTCCCAAAGTGGCTACACCTTC	CASENSGGETSQSGYTF
TRBV10-1	TRBJ2-7	once	NA	TGCGCCAGATGCCCCCCGCGACTCACCTTTTACGAGCAGTACTTC	CARCPPRLTFYEQYF
TRBV6-5	TRBJ2-3	NA	NA	TGTGCCGCCAGCAGGTTCGGGAGACATACAGATACGCAGTATTTT	CAASRFGRHTDTQYF
TRBV6-1	TRBJ1-4	NA	NA	TGTGCCAGCAGTGAAGGTTGGGGACAAGTTAATGAAAAACTGTTTTTT	CASSEGWGQVNEKLFF
TRBV27	TRBJ1-1	NA	NA	TGTGCCAGCAGTTTATCGCCTGGGGCAGAGAACACTGAAGCTTTCTTT	CASSLSPGAENTEAFF
TRBV21-1	TRBJ2-7	NA	NA	TGTGCCAGCACTTTTCAGGGGGGTTGGTACGAGCAGTACTTC	CASTFQGGWYEQYF
TRBV28	TRBJ1-3	NA	TRBD1	TGTGCCAGCAGCACCACTGGACAGGGGGCTGGAAACACCATATATTTT	CASSTTGQGAGNTIYF
TRBV28	TRBJ1-2	NA	NA	TGTGCCAGCAGTCCCCCGTACAGCAACTATGGCTACACCTTC	CASSPPYSNYGYTF
TRBV9	TRBJ1-2	NA	NA	TGTGCCAGCAGCGCCTATACAGGGTATGGCTACACCTTC	CASSAYTGYGYTF
TRBV7-2	TRBJ1-5	NA	TRBD1	TGTGCCAGCAGCCCTGACAGGGCGGGACAGCCCCAGCATTTT	CASSPDRAGQPQHF
TRBV6-1	TRBJ2-5	NA	NA	TGTGCCAGCAGTGAACCTCGGTGGGAGGCCTTCGGGGAGACCCAGTACTTC	CASSEPRWEAFGETQYF
TRBV6-5	TRBJ2-5	once	NA	TGTGCCAGCAGCCACTCTTGGCGAGAGACCCAGTACTTC	CASSHSWRETQYF